The rows below give T cell receptor beta chains drawn from one sample of a study of CD8 T cells in Susac syndrome. One entry per CDR3 protein, called by TCRdb with MiXCR from the immunoSEQ multiplex PCR reads. The sample shows about 130,000 distinct CDR3 sequences, around 94% of them seen only once. Sample: CD8+ T cells from PBMCs. These receptors came from a human donor with Susac syndrome. Both conserved end residues are part of each CDR3. The order of the fields is D gene, J gene, clone size, V gene, CDR3 protein, CDR3 DNA. D genes are given only for firm matches. Not all rows give a size; the values are once, few, many and, for expanded clones, a class.

>-|TRBJ1-1|-|TRBV9
CASSVTGTNTEAFF
TGTGCCAGCAGCGTAACAGGGACGAACACTGAAGCTTTCTTT
>-|TRBJ1-1|-|TRBV30
CAWRGLGSTEAFF
TGTGCCTGGAGGGGTCTTGGGTCGACTGAAGCTTTCTTT
>-|TRBJ1-2|-|TRBV4-1
CASSASPDGGLVGYTF
TGCGCCAGCAGCGCGAGTCCGGACGGTGGTTTGGTTGGCTACACCTTC
>-|TRBJ2-2|-|TRBV28
CASSTPGELFF
TGTGCCAGCAGCACCCCCGGGGAGCTGTTTTTT
>-|TRBJ1-5|once|TRBV12-3/TRBV12-4
CASSFGSTQHF
TGTGCCAGCAGTTTTGGCAGTACCCAGCATTTT
>TRBD1|TRBJ2-7|once|TRBV5-1
CASSLEIAGTATYEQYF
TGCGCCAGCAGCTTGGAGATAGCCGGGACAGCTACCTACGAGCAGTACTTC
>TRBD1|TRBJ1-5|once|TRBV4-1
CASSQEQGGSNQPQHF
TGCGCCAGCAGCCAAGAACAGGGGGGAAGCAATCAGCCCCAGCATTTT
>-|TRBJ2-3|-|TRBV5-6
CASSLGSNLLSTDTQYF
TGTGCCAGCAGCTTGGGGAGTAACCTGCTTAGCACAGATACGCAGTATTTT
>TRBD1|TRBJ2-2|-|TRBV12-3/TRBV12-4
CASSPTGYNTGELFF
TGTGCCAGCAGTCCGACAGGGTACAACACCGGGGAGCTGTTTTTT
>-|TRBJ2-7|-|TRBV3-1
CASSLGEGHVYEQYF
TGTGCCAGCAGCCTCGGAGAGGGACACGTCTACGAGCAGTACTTC
>TRBD2|TRBJ2-5|-|TRBV24-1
CATSDKDTGHPGTSGPRETQYF
TGTGCCACCAGTGATAAGGATACGGGACACCCAGGGACTAGCGGGCCGCGGGAGACCCAGTACTTC
>TRBD2|TRBJ2-1|-|TRBV9
CASSTIQELAGGEQFF
TGTGCCAGCAGCACGATTCAAGAGCTAGCGGGGGGCGAGCAGTTCTTC
>-|TRBJ2-1|-|TRBV6-5
CASSFTDGGPNEQFF
TGTGCCAGCAGTTTCACTGACGGGGGCCCCAATGAGCAGTTCTTC
>-|TRBJ2-6|-|TRBV7-9
CASSPRPGGTGANVLTF
TGTGCCAGCAGCCCTAGGCCGGGGGGCACTGGGGCCAACGTCCTGACTTTC
>-|TRBJ2-6|-|TRBV10-3
CAIGSGANVLTF
TGTGCCATCGGGTCTGGGGCCAACGTCCTGACTTTC
>TRBD1|TRBJ1-2|-|TRBV6-1
CASSDLSPGGDGYTF
TGTGCCAGCAGTGATCTCTCCCCAGGGGGCGATGGCTACACCTTC
>TRBD2|TRBJ2-4|-|TRBV25-1
CASSEGLAGATAKNIQYF
TGTGCCAGCAGTGAAGGACTAGCGGGAGCTACGGCCAAAAACATTCAGTACTTC
>-|TRBJ1-2|-|TRBV4-1
CASSQGLSDGYTF
TGCGCCAGCAGCCAAGGTCTTAGCGATGGCTACACCTTC
>TRBD1|TRBJ1-2|-|TRBV2
CASSDLQGANYGYTF
TGTGCCAGCAGTGATCTACAGGGGGCAAACTATGGCTACACCTTC
>TRBD1|TRBJ2-7|-|TRBV7-9
CASSEQGQGNPNEQYF
TGTGCCAGCAGCGAGCAGGGACAGGGGAACCCCAACGAGCAGTACTTC
>TRBD1|TRBJ1-2|-|TRBV12-3/TRBV12-4
CASSRTGGGLDNYGYTF
TGTGCCAGCAGCCGGACAGGGGGCGGCCTTGATAACTATGGCTACACCTTC
>-|TRBJ1-2|-|TRBV6-1
CASSPGQNYGYTF
TGTGCCAGCAGTCCCGGACAAAACTATGGCTACACCTTC
>-|TRBJ2-2|-|TRBV24-1
CATSDAGTTGELFF
TGTGCCACCAGTGATGCCGGGACCACCGGGGAGCTGTTTTTT
>-|TRBJ2-1|once|TRBV30
CAWSPYGGFRNEQFF
TGTGCCTGGAGTCCCTACGGGGGTTTTCGTAATGAGCAGTTCTTC
>TRBD1|TRBJ1-1|once|TRBV27
CASSLRGRGEAFF
TGTGCCAGCAGTTTGAGGGGGCGCGGGGAAGCTTTCTTT
>-|TRBJ2-5|-|TRBV5-4
CASSLDKRDNQETQYF
TGTGCCAGCAGCCTCGACAAAAGGGACAACCAAGAGACCCAGTACTTC
>-|TRBJ1-1|-|TRBV5-1
CASSLTVSGANTEAFF
TGCGCCAGCAGCTTGACAGTTAGTGGGGCGAACACTGAAGCTTTCTTT
>TRBD2|TRBJ2-1|-|TRBV6-4
CASSDSAGGYNEQFF
TGTGCCAGCAGTGACTCAGCGGGGGGCTACAATGAGCAGTTCTTC
>-|TRBJ2-3|-|TRBV6-4
CASSKASTDTQYF
TGTGCCAGCAGCAAAGCTAGCACAGATACGCAGTATTTT
>-|TRBJ1-2|-|TRBV7-9
CASSLVRGWHYGYTF
TGTGCCAGCAGCTTAGTCCGGGGTTGGCACTATGGCTACACCTTC
>-|TRBJ2-5|-|TRBV19
CASSTSLGAAETQYF
TGTGCCAGTAGTACCTCCCTGGGGGCAGCAGAGACCCAGTACTTC
>-|TRBJ2-1|-|TRBV5-8
CASSLARASWQFF
TGTGCCAGCAGCTTGGCCCGGGCGAGTTGGCAGTTCTTC
>-|TRBJ1-2|once|TRBV27
CASSLSRGSNYGYTF
TGTGCCAGCAGTTTATCTCGGGGCTCTAACTATGGCTACACCTTC
>TRBD2|TRBJ2-1|-|TRBV20-1
CSAASAGTSGPRNEQFF
TGCAGTGCTGCCTCCGCCGGGACTAGCGGGCCTCGCAATGAGCAGTTCTTC
>TRBD1|TRBJ1-6|-|TRBV5-4
CASSTQGEKGSPLHF
TGTGCCAGCAGCACCCAGGGGGAGAAGGGCTCACCCCTCCACTTT
>TRBD2|TRBJ2-2|-|TRBV9
CATSPSGGATGELFF
TGTGCCACCTCCCCTAGCGGGGGGGCGACAGGGGAGCTGTTTTTT